This T cell receptor beta chain is from a study of blood T cells in healthy people across ages. Total RNA extraction produced at least 5.5 micrograms (per sample) for the study. Turning to this clonotype: The antigen remains unidentified.

Germline CDR1 and CDR2: SGHRS and YFSETQ. V lost 4 bases and J lost 2, with 19 bases in between. This CDR3 contains 16 residues. A sample-barcoded 5' primer and a J-beta primer mix were used in a second PCR of roughly 6 to 11 cycles. TCRdb reprocessed the 5' RACE reads with MiXCR, giving one entry per CDR3 protein. Of about 930,000 distinct CDR3 sequences listed, just under 30% were seen once; the top ten hold 9.5% to 13%. Study observations and caveats: Donor CMV status was unknown, possibly confounding expanded clonotype changes. It was held that the diversity estimates obtained from one million T cells were underestimates. The percentage of naive T cells correlated strongly with TCR beta diversity.

These data were also filed under a second study, of T cells of mothers and their children.

What was sequenced was blood. The sequence was collected from a woman aged 40 to 50 in good health. The chain joins TRBV5-1 to TRBJ2-7; D may be TRBD1 or TRBD2 (7 bases each). In nucleotides, the CDR3 is TGCGCCAGCAGCAGTGGCTCGACAGGGAGGGCCTACGAGCAGTACTTC. This encodes CASSSGSTGRAYEQYF.